These 21 T cell receptor beta chains share one sample of origin, sequenced in a study of spatial heterogeneity in lung cancer. As to time point: sample taken at primary tumor resection. TCRdb ran MiXCR on the 5' RACE reads and lists one entry per CDR3 protein. The sample lists about 78,000 distinct CDR3 sequences; around 7.3% were seen once. The sample in question was PBMCs, obtained at surgery. The receptors here all came from a male donor with early-stage non-small cell lung cancer.

This clonotype was recorded at least ten times. The rearrangement joins TRBV20-1 to TRBJ1-2; a weak D match, TRBD1 (5 bases). The germline V gene encodes CDR1 DFQATT and CDR2 SNEGSKA (reference sequence). CDR3 length: 12 residues. V lost 1 base, J lost 4 bases, and 7 bases lay in between. The CDR3 DNA is TGCAGTGCTAGAGTCGGGGGCTATGGCTACACCTTC. This encodes CSARVGGYGYTF.

This clonotype was seen ten or more times. The CDR3 loop reads CASSQEGAQETQYF. In DNA form, the CDR3 reads TGCGCCAGCAGCCAAGAGGGGGCTCAAGAGACCCAGTACTTC. The chain links TRBV4-1 to TRBJ2-5, with D perhaps matching TRBD1 (6 bases). The CDR3 has 14 amino acids. Trimming removed 0 bases at V and 2 bases at J, with 7 bases between. Germline values: CDR1 MGHRA, CDR2 YSYEKL.

This clonotype was detected only a few times. CDR3 protein: CASSHQGQTEAFF. The CDR3 bases are TGCGCCAGCAGCCACCAAGGACAGACTGAAGCTTTCTTT. The chain carries TRBV4-1 and TRBJ1-1; D may be TRBD1 (6 bases). The CDR3 has 13 amino acids. V lost 3 bases, J lost 5 bases, and 10 bases lay in between. In germline, CDR1 is MGHRA, CDR2 YSYEKL.

This clonotype was seen ten or more times. The chain joins TRBV5-6 to TRBJ2-7, with 8 bases aligning to TRBD1. This CDR3 comprises 14 residues. The J segment lost 6 bases and the V segment lost 5 bases, leaving 10 bases of the junction unmatched. The V gene's germline CDR1 is SGHDT and CDR2 YYEEEE. In DNA form, the CDR3 reads TGTGCCAGCAGTTACATCAGGGGGCCCCCCGAGCAGTACTTC. This sequence encodes CASSYIRGPPEQYF.

The rearrangement uses TRBV19 and TRBJ1-2, with D possibly being TRBD1 (6 bases). The CDR3 sequence is 15 residues long. Germline V CDR1 and CDR2: LNHDA, SQIVND (reference sequence). V lost 6 bases, J lost 4 bases, and 18 bases lay in between. The CDR3 nucleotides are TGTGCCAGTAGCAATTCACCGGACAGCCTCTATGGCTACACCTTC. Translating it yields CASSNSPDSLYGYTF.

There are many counts of this clonotype. This chain links TRBV27 with TRBJ1-5; D perhaps matches TRBD1 (6 bases). The CDR3 is 15 residues long. Germline-derived CDR1 and CDR2 are MNHEY and SMNVEV (reference sequence). V was trimmed by 4 bases and J by 6 bases, leaving 16 bases between them. The CDR3 here is CASSSRLGAGQPQHF. The CDR3 bases are TGTGCCAGCAGTTCCCGGTTGGGGGCGGGTCAGCCCCAGCATTTT.

This clonotype showed up just a few times. The chain joins TRBV12-3 or TRBV12-4 to TRBJ1-1, with 7 bases that match TRBD1. Trimming cost V 3 bases and J 10 bases; bases outside gene matches: 11. The CDR3 totals 14 residues. Here the CDR3 reads CASSLRGRRLGAFF. The CDR3 DNA reads as TGTGCCAGCAGTTTGAGGGGGCGCAGGTTGGGAGCTTTCTTT.

This clonotype was found a few times. The rearrangement joins TRBV10-3 to TRBJ1-4; no firm D call. CDR3 length equals 12 residues. Trimming stripped 0 bases from V and 7 bases from J, with 3 bases between. Germline lookup yields CDR1 ENHRY and CDR2 SYGVKD. The CDR3 loop is CAISESGEKLFF. Here the CDR3 DNA reads TGTGCCATCAGTGAGTCAGGTGAAAAACTGTTTTTT.

A remark on this clonotype: A single base separates this from a much larger clone, so it may be a read error. The chain employs TRBV7-2 and TRBJ1-1; TRBD1 might be the D (5 bases). Germline CDR1 reads SGHTA; CDR2 reads FQGNSA. Trimming removed 2 bases from V and 2 bases from J, with 12 bases in between. The CDR3 is made up of 15 amino acids. The CDR3 DNA is TGTGCCAGCAGCTTAATGGGGGACCCAAACACTGAAGCTTTCTTT. Translating gives CASSLMGDPNTEAFF.

The rearrangement links TRBV6-6 to TRBJ2-1, with D unclear. The CDR3 is 16 residues long. Trimming pared 2 bases from V and 6 bases from J, leaving 17 bases between. In germline, CDR1 is MNHNY, CDR2 SVGAGI (reference sequence). In DNA, the CDR3 is TGTGCCAGCAGTTACCTGGTAGGGTTGCGATTCAATGAGCAGTTCTTC. It yields the protein CASSYLVGLRFNEQFF.

This clonotype was observed at least ten times. The chain is built from TRBV20-1 and TRBJ2-3; 8 bases match TRBD2. Germline values: CDR1 DFQATT, CDR2 SNEGSKA (reference sequence). The CDR3 has 15 residues. The V and J ends lost 6 bases and 0 bases, in that order; junction bases with no gene match: 8. CDR3 DNA sequence: TGCAGTGCACCCGGGGGGGAAGGAAGCACAGATACGCAGTATTTT. It translates to CSAPGGEGSTDTQYF.

This clonotype occurred many times. The chain uses TRBV15 and TRBJ1-2; D is unresolved. The CDR3 length is 14 residues. Trimming stripped 1 base from V and 8 bases from J, with 14 bases between. Germline V lookup: CDR1 LNHNV, CDR2 YYDKDF (reference sequence). This CDR3 is CATSRAQEDGGYTF. The CDR3 DNA reads as TGTGCCACCAGCAGAGCCCAGGAGGATGGGGGCTACACCTTC. Drawing the rest from reference TRBV15 and TRBJ1-2, the complete variable domain is DAMVIQNPRYQVTQFGKPVTLSCSQTLNHNVMYWYQQKSSQAPKLLFHYYDKDFNNEADTPDNFQSRRPNTSFCFLDIRSPGLGDTAMYLCATSRAQEDGGYTFGSGTRLTVV.

The chain employs TRBV27 and TRBJ2-1; TRBD2 aligns across 11 bases. Germline CDR1 and CDR2: MNHEY and SMNVEV (reference sequence). Trimming cost V 3 bases and J 6 bases; bases outside gene matches: 10. The CDR3 length is 17 residues. CDR3 nucleotide sequence: TGTGCCAGCAGTTTTCGGCTAGCGGGGGGTTGGTTCAATGAGCAGTTCTTC. Protein: CASSFRLAGGWFNEQFF.

This clonotype was seen a handful of times. J is TRBJ2-5 and V is TRBV5-1, with D uncertain. Between the trimmed V and J ends, which lost 5 bases and 2 bases, there was a span of 13 bases. Germline V gives CDR1 SGHRS, CDR2 YFSETQ. The CDR3 sequence is 14 residues long. CDR3 DNA: TGCGCCAGCAGTTATCCCGGGCCGCAAGAGACCCAGTACTTC. Translated, it gives CASSYPGPQETQYF.

This clonotype showed up many times. The chain employs TRBV20-1 and TRBJ2-7; 13 positions agree with TRBD2. Germline values: CDR1 DFQATT, CDR2 SNEGSKA (reference sequence). V was clipped by 0 bases and J by 6 bases; unmatched bases: 14. This CDR3 is built from 18 residues. CDR3 in DNA: TGCAGTGCTAGAGATAGAGATAGGGGACTAGCGGGATTTCGCGAGCAGTACTTC. Protein product: CSARDRDRGLAGFREQYF.

At least ten counts were recorded for this clonotype. The genes are TRBV30 and TRBJ1-6, with D tentatively TRBD1 (5 bases). Between the trimmed V and J ends, which lost 4 bases and 4 bases, there was a span of 17 bases. Per the germline V gene, CDR1 is GTSNPN and CDR2 is SVGIG (reference sequence). This CDR3 contains 16 residues. CDR3 amino acids: CAWMAGWGTYNSPLHF. The CDR3, as DNA: TGTGCCTGGATGGCAGGCTGGGGCACATATAATTCACCCCTCCACTTT.

This clonotype was picked up many times. The chain carries TRBV5-1 and TRBJ2-3; tentatively, D is TRBD2 (6 bases). This CDR3 has 15 amino acids. Trimming pared 1 base from V and 0 bases from J, leaving 9 bases between. CDR1 and CDR2 (germline): SGHRS, YFSETQ. CDR3 amino acids: CASSLLEGSTDTQYF. Here the CDR3 DNA reads TGCGCCAGCAGCTTGTTGGAGGGAAGCACAGATACGCAGTATTTT.

This chain links TRBV10-3 with TRBJ2-1, with unresolved D. The CDR3 covers 14 residues. V shed 6 bases and J shed 8 bases, with 17 bases lying between them. The V gene's germline CDR1 is ENHRY and CDR2 SYGVKD. The CDR3 loop is CAISKVFTEDEQFF. The CDR3 DNA follows: TGTGCCATCAGCAAGGTGTTTACCGAAGATGAGCAGTTCTTC.

This clonotype was found many times. The CDR3 protein is CASSYSGRGGYTIYF. The CDR3 nucleotides read TGTGCCAGCAGTTACTCTGGTCGAGGGGGTTACACCATATATTTT. The J gene is TRBJ1-3, the V gene TRBV6-5, with a possible D match to TRBD1 (6 bases). The CDR3 runs 15 residues. Trimming left V 0 bases short and J 8 bases short, with 14 bases between. Germline V gene sequence: CDR1 MNHEY, CDR2 SVGAGI.

In this sample, this clonotype turned up once. V usage is TRBV12-3 or TRBV12-4 and J usage is TRBJ1-2; no clear D gene. The length of the CDR3 is 13 residues. Deletions cut 6 bases from V and 6 bases from J, with 14 bases between. As DNA, the CDR3 is TGTGCCAGCAGACCAGACCTGGCAAATGGCTACACCTTC. This encodes CASRPDLANGYTF.

The chain has TRBV6-2 or TRBV6-3 and TRBJ2-7; 9 bases agree with TRBD2. The CDR3 contains 15 residues. The ends lost 7 bases at V and 6 bases at J; junction bases unmatched: 13. Germline loops: CDR1 MNHEY, CDR2 SVGEGT. Written as DNA, the CDR3 is TGTGCCAGCACTGTCGTGGCGGGAGGGTGGAGCGAGCAGTACTTC. This codes for CASTVVAGGWSEQYF.